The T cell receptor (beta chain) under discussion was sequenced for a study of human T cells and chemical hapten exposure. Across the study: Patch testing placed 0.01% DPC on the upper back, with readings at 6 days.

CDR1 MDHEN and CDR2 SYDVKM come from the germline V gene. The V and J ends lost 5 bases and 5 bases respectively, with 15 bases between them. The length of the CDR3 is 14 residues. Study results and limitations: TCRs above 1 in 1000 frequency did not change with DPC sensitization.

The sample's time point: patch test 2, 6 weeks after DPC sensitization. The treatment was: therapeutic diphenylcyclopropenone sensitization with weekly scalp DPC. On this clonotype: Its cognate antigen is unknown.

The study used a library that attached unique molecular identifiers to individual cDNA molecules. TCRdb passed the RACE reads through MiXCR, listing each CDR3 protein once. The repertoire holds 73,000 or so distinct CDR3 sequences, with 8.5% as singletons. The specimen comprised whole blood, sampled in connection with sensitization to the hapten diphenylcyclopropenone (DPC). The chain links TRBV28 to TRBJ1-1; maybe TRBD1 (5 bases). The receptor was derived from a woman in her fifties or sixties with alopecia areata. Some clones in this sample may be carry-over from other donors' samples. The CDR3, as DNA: TGTGCCAGCAGTCCCCCACTAGAGGGGACTGAAGCTTTCTTT. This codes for CASSPPLEGTEAFF. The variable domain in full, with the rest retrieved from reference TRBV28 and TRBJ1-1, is DVKVTQSSRYLVKRTGEKVFLECVQDMDHENMFWYRQDPGLGLRLIYFSYDVKMKEKGDIPEGYSVSREKKERFSLILESASTNQTSMYLCASSPPLEGTEAFFGQGTRLTVV.